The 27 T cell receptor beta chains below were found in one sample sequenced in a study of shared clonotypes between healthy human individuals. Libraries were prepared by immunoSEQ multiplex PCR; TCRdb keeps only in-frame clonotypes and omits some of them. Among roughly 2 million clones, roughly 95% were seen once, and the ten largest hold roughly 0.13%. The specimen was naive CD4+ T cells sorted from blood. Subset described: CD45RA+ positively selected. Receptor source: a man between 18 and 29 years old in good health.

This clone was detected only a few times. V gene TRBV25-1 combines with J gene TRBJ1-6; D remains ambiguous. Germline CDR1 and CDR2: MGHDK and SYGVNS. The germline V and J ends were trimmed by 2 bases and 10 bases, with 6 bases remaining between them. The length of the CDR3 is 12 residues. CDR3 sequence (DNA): TGTGCCAGCAGTGAAGGCGTCTCACCCCTCCACTTT. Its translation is CASSEGVSPLHF.

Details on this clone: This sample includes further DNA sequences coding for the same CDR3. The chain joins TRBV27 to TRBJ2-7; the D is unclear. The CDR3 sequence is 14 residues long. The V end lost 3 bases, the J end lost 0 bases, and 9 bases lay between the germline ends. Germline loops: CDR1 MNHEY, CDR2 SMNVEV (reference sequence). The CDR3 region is CASSLTVSSYEQYF. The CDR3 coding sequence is TGTGCCAGCAGTTTGACTGTCAGCTCCTACGAGCAGTACTTC.

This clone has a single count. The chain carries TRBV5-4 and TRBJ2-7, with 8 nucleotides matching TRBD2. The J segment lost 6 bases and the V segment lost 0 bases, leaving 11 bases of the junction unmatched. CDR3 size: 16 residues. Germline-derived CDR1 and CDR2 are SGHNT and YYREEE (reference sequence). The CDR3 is CASSLGLAGGKGEQYF. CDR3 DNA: TGTGCCAGCAGCTTGGGGCTAGCGGGCGGAAAAGGCGAGCAGTACTTC.

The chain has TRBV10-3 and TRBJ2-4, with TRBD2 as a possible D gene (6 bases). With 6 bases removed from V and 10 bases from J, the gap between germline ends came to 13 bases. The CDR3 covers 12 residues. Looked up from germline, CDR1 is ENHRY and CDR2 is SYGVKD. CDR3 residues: CAISDGGGIQYF. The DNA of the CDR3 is TGTGCCATCAGCGACGGGGGAGGAATTCAGTACTTC.

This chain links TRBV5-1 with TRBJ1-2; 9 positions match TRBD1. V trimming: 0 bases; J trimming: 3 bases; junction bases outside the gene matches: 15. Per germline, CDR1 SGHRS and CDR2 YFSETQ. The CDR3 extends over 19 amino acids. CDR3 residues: CASSLAFNVLGQGHYGYTF. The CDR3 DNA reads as TGCGCCAGCAGCTTGGCCTTTAATGTTCTCGGACAGGGGCACTATGGCTACACCTTC.

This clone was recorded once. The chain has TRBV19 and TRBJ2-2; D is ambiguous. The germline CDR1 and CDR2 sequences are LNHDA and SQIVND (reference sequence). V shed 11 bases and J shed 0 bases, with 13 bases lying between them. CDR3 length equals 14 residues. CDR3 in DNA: TGTGCCGGCCGAAGAGACGCGAACACCGGGGAGCTGTTTTTT. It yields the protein CAGRRDANTGELFF.

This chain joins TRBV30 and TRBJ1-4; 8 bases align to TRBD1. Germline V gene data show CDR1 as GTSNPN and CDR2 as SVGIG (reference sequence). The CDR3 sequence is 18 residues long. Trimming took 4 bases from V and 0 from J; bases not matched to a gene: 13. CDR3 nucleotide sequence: TGTGCCTGGACGGGGTACGGGGACAGGCGTCCAACTAATGAAAAACTGTTTTTT. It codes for CAWTGYGDRRPTNEKLFF.

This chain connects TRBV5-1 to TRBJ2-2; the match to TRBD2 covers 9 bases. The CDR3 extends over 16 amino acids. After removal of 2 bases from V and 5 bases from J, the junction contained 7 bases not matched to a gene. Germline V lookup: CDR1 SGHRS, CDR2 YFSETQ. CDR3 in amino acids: CASSLIAGADTGELFF. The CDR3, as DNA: TGCGCCAGCAGCTTAATAGCGGGAGCTGATACCGGGGAGCTGTTTTTT.

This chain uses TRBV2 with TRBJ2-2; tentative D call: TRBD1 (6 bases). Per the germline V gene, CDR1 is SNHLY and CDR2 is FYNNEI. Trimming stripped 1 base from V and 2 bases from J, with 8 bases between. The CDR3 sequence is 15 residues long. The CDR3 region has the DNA TGTGCCAGCAGTGAAGGGGGGCTAAACACCGGGGAGCTGTTTTTT. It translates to CASSEGGLNTGELFF. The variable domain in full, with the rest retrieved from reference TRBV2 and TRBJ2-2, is EPEVTQTPSHQVTQMGQEVILRCVPISNHLYFYWYRQILGQKVEFLVSFYNNEISEKSEIFDDQFSVERPDGSNFTLKIRSTKLEDSAMYFCASSEGGLNTGELFFGEGSRLTVL.

The chain's CDR3 is CASSYSHREYF. CDR3 nucleotides: TGTGCCAGCAGTTACTCCCACAGGGAGTACTTC. This sequence joins TRBV6-5 and TRBJ2-4; tentative D call: TRBD1 (6 bases). The germline V gene has CDR1 MNHEY and CDR2 SVGAGI. CDR3 length equals 11 residues. Trimming pared 0 bases from V and 14 bases from J, leaving 8 bases between.

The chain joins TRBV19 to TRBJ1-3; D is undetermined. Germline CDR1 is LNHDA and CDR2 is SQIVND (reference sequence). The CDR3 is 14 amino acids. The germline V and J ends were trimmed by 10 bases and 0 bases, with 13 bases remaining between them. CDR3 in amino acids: CATRRIFSGNTIYF. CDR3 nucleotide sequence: TGTGCCACCAGGAGAATTTTCTCTGGAAACACCATATATTTT.

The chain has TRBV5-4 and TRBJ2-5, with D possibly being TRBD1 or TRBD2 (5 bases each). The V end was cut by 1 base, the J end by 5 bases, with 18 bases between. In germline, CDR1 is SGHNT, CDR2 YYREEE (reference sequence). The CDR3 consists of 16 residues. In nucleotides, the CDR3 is TGTGCCAGCAGCTTGAGGCGTGGGGGAGTAGGGGAGACCCAGTACTTC. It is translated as CASSLRRGGVGETQYF.

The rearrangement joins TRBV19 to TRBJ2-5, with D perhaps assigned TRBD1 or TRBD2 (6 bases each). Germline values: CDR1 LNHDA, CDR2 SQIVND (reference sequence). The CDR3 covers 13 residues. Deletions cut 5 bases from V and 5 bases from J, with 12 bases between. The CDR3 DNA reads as TGTGCCAGTAGTGACACAGGGAGGGAGACCCAGTACTTC. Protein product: CASSDTGRETQYF. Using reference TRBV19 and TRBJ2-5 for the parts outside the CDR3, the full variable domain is DGGITQSPKYLFRKEGQNVTLSCEQNLNHDAMYWYRQDPGQGLRLIYYSQIVNDFQKGDIAEGYSVSREKKESFPLTVTSAQKNPTAFYLCASSDTGRETQYFGPGTRLLVL.

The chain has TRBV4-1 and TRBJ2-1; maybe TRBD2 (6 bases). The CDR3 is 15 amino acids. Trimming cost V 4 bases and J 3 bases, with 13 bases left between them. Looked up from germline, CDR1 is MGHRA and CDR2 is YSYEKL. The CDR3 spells CASSRLVLNYNEQFF. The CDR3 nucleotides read TGCGCCAGCAGCCGACTAGTCCTCAACTACAATGAGCAGTTCTTC.

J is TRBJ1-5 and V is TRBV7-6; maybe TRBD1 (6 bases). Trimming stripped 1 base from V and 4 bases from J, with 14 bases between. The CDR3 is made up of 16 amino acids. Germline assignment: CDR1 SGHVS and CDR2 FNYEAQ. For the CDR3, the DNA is TGTGCCAGCAGCTTAGGGGTTAGGGGGATGAATCAGCCCCAGCATTTT. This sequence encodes CASSLGVRGMNQPQHF.

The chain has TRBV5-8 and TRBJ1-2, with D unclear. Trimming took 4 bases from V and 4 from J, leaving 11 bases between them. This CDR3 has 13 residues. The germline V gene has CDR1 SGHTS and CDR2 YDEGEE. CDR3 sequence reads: CASSRGKSYGYTF. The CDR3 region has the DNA TGTGCCAGCAGCAGAGGGAAGTCCTATGGCTACACCTTC. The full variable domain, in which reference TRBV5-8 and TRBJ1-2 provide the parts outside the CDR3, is EAGVTQSPTHLIKTRGQQATLRCSPISGHTSVYWYQQALGLGLQFLLWYDEGEERNRGNFPPRFSGRQFPNYSSELNVNALELEDSALYLCASSRGKSYGYTFGSGTRLTVV.

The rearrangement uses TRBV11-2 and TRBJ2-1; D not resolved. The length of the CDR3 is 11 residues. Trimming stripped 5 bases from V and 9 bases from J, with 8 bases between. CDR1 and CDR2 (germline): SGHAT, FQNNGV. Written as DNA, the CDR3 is TGTGCCAGCAGCCGGACGATTGAGCAGTTCTTC. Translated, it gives CASSRTIEQFF.

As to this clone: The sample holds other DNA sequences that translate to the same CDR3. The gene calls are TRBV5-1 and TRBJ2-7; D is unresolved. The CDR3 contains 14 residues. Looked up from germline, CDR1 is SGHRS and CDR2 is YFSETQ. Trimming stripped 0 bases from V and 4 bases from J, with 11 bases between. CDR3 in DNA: TGCGCCAGCAGCTTGGATTCAGGTTCGTACGAGCAGTACTTC. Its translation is CASSLDSGSYEQYF.

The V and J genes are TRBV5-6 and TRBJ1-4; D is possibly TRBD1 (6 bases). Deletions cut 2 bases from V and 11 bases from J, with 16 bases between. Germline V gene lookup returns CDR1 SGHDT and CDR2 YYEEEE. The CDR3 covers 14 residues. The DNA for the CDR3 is TGTGCCAGCAGCTTTAATAACAGGGCCGTTAAACTGTTTTTT. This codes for CASSFNNRAVKLFF. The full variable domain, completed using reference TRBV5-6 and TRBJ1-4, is DAGVTQSPTHLIKTRGQQVTLRCSPKSGHDTVSWYQQALGQGPQFIFQYYEEEERQRGNFPDRFSGHQFPNYSSELNVNALLLGDSALYLCASSFNNRAVKLFFGSGTQLSVL.

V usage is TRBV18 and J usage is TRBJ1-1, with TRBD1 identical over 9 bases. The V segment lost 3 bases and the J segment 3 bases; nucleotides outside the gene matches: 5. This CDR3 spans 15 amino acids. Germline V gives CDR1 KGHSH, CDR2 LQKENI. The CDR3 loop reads CASSPAQGADTEAFF. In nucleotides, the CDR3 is TGTGCCAGCTCACCCGCACAGGGGGCTGACACTGAAGCTTTCTTT.

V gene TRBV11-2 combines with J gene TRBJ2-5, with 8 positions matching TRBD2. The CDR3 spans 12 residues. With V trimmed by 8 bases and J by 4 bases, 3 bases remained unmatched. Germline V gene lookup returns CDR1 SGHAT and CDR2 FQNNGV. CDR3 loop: CASSGGGETQYF. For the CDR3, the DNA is TGTGCCAGCTCCGGGGGGGGAGAGACCCAGTACTTC.

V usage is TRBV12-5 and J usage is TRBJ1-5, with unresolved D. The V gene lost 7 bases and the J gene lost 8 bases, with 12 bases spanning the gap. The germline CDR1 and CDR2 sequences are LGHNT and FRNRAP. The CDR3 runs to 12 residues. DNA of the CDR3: TGTGCTAGTGCCTCTCACTGGGAGCCCCAGCATTTT. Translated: CASASHWEPQHF.

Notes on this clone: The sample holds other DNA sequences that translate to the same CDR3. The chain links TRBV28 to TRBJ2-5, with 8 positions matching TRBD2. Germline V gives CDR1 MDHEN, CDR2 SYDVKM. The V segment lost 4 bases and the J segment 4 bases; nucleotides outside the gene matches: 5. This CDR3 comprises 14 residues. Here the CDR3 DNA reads TGTGCCAGCAGTTCAAGCGGGGGTGGAGAGACCCAGTACTTC. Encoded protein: CASSSSGGGETQYF.

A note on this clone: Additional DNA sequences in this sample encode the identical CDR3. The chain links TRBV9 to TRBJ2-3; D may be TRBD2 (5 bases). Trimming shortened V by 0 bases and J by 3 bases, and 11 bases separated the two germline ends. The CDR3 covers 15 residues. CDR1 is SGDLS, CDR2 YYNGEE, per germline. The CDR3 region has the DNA TGTGCCAGCAGCGTAGCTTTGGCGGGTACAGATACGCAGTATTTT. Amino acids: CASSVALAGTDTQYF.

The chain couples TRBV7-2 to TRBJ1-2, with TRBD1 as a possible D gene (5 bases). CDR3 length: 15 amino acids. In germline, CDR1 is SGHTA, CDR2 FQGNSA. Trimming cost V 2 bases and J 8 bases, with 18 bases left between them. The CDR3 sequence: CASSLRQGTLGGYTF. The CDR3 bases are TGTGCCAGCAGCTTACGGCAAGGGACGTTGGGAGGCTACACCTTC.

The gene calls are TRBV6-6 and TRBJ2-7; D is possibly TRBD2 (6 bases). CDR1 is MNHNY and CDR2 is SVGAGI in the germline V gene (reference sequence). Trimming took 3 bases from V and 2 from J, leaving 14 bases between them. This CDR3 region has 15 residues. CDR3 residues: CASSYPGTPTYEQYF. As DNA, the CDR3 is TGTGCCAGCAGTTATCCGGGGACTCCCACCTACGAGCAGTACTTC.

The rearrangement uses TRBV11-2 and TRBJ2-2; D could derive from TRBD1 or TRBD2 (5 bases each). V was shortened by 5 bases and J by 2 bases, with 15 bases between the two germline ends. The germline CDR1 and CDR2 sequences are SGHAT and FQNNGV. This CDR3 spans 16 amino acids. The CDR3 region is CASSPIPGPNTGELFF. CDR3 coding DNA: TGTGCCAGCAGCCCTATCCCGGGACCCAACACCGGGGAGCTGTTTTTT.